The clone carrying this TCR beta chain has ten or more counts. The antigen remains undetermined. The sample originates from a study of T cells after posttransplantation cyclophosphamide. Study-level points and caveats: TRB overlap between skin or GI tissue T cells and blood was limited. Recipient CMV seropositivity and CMV reactivation strongly tracked TRB clonality. Later blood repertoires were often dominated by clones from the donor CD8+ memory compartment.

Libraries were prepared by immunoSEQ multiplex PCR; TCRdb keeps only in-frame clonotypes and omits some of them. Observed are approximately 35,000 clones, no singletons, with the top ten taking around 4.8%. On the day of bone marrow donation, the related graft donor provided peripheral blood. The sequenced sample was PBMCs. The receptor was isolated from a woman in her twenties or thirties in good health and a related stem cell transplant donor.

The CDR3 reads CASSHTPDTQYF. In nucleotides, the CDR3 is TGTGCCAGCAGCCATACACCAGATACGCAGTATTTT. The rearrangement links TRBV14 to TRBJ2-3; D gene ambiguous. This CDR3 is 12 amino acids long. Between the trimmed V and J ends, which lost 3 bases and 4 bases, there was a span of 5 bases. CDR1 SGHDN and CDR2 FVKESK come from the germline V gene. The full variable domain, rest sourced from reference TRBV14 and TRBJ2-3, is EAGVTQFPSHSVIEKGQTVTLRCDPISGHDNLYWYRRVMGKEIKFLLHFVKESKQDESGMPNNRFLAERTGGTYSTLKVQPAELEDSGVYFCASSHTPDTQYFGPGTRLTVL.